The 13 T cell receptor beta chains below all came from one sample that was sequenced in a study of T cell clonality in common variable immunodeficiency. Whole-study findings and limits: Common variable immunodeficiency TCR beta sequences reportedly had fewer deletions and N-nucleotide insertions.

Generated by immunoSEQ multiplex PCR, the TCRdb table keeps only in-frame clones and is missing some. The sample contains roughly 16,000 clones, none of them singletons. Antigens of these TCRs are unknown. Material: peripheral blood mononuclear cells. These TCRs come from a human donor with common variable immunodeficiency.

To note about this clone: The CDR3 end falls 3 residues outside the read, so it is completed with the germline J gene. The chain uses TRBV19 and TRBJ1-3, with D possibly being TRBD1 (6 bases). Germline CDR1 is LNHDA and CDR2 is SQIVND (reference sequence). The V and J ends lost 7 bases and 4 bases respectively, with 14 bases between them. This CDR3 contains 14 residues. Partial CDR3 DNA: TGTGCCAGTAACGCCAGGGGACCAGGAAACACC. This codes for CASNARGPGNT. The whole CDR3 sequence reads CASNARGPGNTIYF.

This clone was seen a handful of times. The read terminates 3 residues ahead of where the CDR3 ends, so the germline J gene completes it. V gene TRBV2 combines with J gene TRBJ1-4; D perhaps matches TRBD1 (5 bases). The V and J ends lost 3 bases and 7 bases respectively, with 12 bases between them. Per the germline V gene, CDR1 is SNHLY and CDR2 is FYNNEI. The CDR3 spans 14 residues. Partial CDR3 DNA: TGTGCCAGCAGTGAGTCAGGGCGGGGTGAAAAA. Its protein is CASSESGRGEK. The whole CDR3 protein reads CASSESGRGEKLFF.

This clone was found many times. The CDR3 is cut off 3 residues early in the read; its end comes from the germline J gene. This chain joins TRBV20-1 and TRBJ2-2; maybe TRBD1 (6 bases). V dropped 5 bases and J dropped 2 bases, with 18 bases sitting between them. The CDR3 contains 16 residues. Germline V gene data show CDR1 as DFQATT and CDR2 as SNEGSKA (reference sequence). The part of the CDR3 DNA that was read is TGCAGTGCTGGGGTACAGGGATTATTAAACACCGGGGAG. Its protein is CSAGVQGLLNTGE. The full CDR3 sequence reads CSAGVQGLLNTGELFF.

This clone was counted a few times. With the read ending 3 residues before the CDR3 end, the germline J gene is used to fill in that end. The rearrangement uses TRBV5-1 and TRBJ2-5; TRBD2 matches 10 bases. Trimming cost V 5 bases and J 3 bases; bases outside gene matches: 1. Germline V gene lookup returns CDR1 SGHRS and CDR2 YFSETQ. The CDR3 spans 13 residues. CDR3 sequence reads: CASRGLAKETQYF. The covered CDR3 bases are TGCGCCAGCAGGGGACTAGCGAAAGAGACC.

Turning to this clone: Read data end 3 residues before the CDR3 end; the end is taken from the germline J gene. J is TRBJ1-3 and V is TRBV18; TRBD1 matches 7 bases. The J segment lost 0 bases and the V segment lost 1 base, leaving 3 bases of the junction unmatched. CDR1 is KGHSH and CDR2 is LQKENI in the germline V gene. The CDR3 runs to 16 residues. CDR3 DNA, as far as it was read: TGTGCCAGCTCACCACAAGGGGGCCACTCTGGAAACACC. Translating it yields CASSPQGGHSGNT. The entire CDR3 is CASSPQGGHSGNTIYF.

This clone has only a few counts. The read finishes 3 residues shy of the CDR3 end, and the germline J gene is used to complete it. The chain has TRBV7-9 and TRBJ2-5; TRBD1 matches at 9 bases. Losses at the gene ends were 5 bases for V and 1 base for J; bases not matched to a gene: 5. The germline CDR1 and CDR2 sequences are SEHNR and FQNEAQ (reference sequence). CDR3 size: 15 residues. The chain's CDR3 is CASSARDRVQETQYF. The covered CDR3 bases are TGTGCCAGCAGCGCCCGGGACAGGGTCCAAGAGACC.

CDR3 amino acids: CASSVTGGYNQPQHF. The CDR3 DNA, read in part, is TGCGCCAGCAGCGTGACAGGGGGGTACAATCAGCCC. The V call is TRBV5-1, the J call TRBJ1-5, with 9 bases that match TRBD1. The CDR3 end falls 3 residues outside the read, so it is completed with the germline J gene. This CDR3 contains 15 residues. CDR1 SGHRS and CDR2 YFSETQ come from the germline V gene. The J segment lost 3 bases and the V segment lost 4 bases, leaving 5 bases of the junction unmatched.

With respect to this clone: The read stops 3 residues short of the end of the CDR3; the missing end is completed from the germline J gene. The gene calls are TRBV19 and TRBJ2-7; D unclear. V was shortened by 3 bases and J by 3 bases, with 9 bases between the two germline ends. From germline, CDR1 is LNHDA and CDR2 SQIVND (reference sequence). There are 13 residues in the CDR3. The CDR3 loop reads CASSIPGNYEQYF. The CDR3 bases that were read are TGTGCCAGTAGTATTCCAGGAAACTACGAG.

About this clone itself: With the read ending 3 residues before the CDR3 end, the germline J gene is used to fill in that end. The rearrangement uses TRBV2 and TRBJ2-5; D possibly corresponds to TRBD1 (7 bases). CDR1 and CDR2 from the germline V gene are SNHLY and FYNNEI. V was shortened by 4 bases and J by 5 bases, with 17 bases between the two germline ends. This CDR3 comprises 15 residues. CDR3 loop: CASSVGGGGQETQYF. Partial CDR3 DNA: TGTGCCAGCAGTGTAGGAGGAGGGGGCCAGGAGACC.

This clone has only a few counts. The sequence runs out 3 residues before the end of the CDR3; the remainder is reconstructed from the germline J gene. V gene TRBV7-3 combines with J gene TRBJ2-7; 11 bases fit TRBD2. V was pared by 2 bases and J by 4 bases, with 1 base of the junction left unmatched. CDR3 length: 14 amino acids. In germline, CDR1 is SGHTA, CDR2 FQGTGA. This CDR3 reads CASSLSSGGYEQYF. CDR3 DNA (partial): TGTGCCAGCAGCTTATCTAGCGGGGGGTACGAG.

The sample holds many counts of this clone. Read data end 3 residues before the CDR3 end; the end is taken from the germline J gene. The chain uses TRBV4-2 and TRBJ1-5; 8 bases line up with TRBD1. The CDR3 sequence is 19 residues long. The junction had 12 bases not matched to a gene; V was cut back by 2 bases and J by 0 bases. Germline-derived CDR1 and CDR2 are LGHNA and YNFKEQ. The sequenced CDR3 bases are TGTGCCAGCAGCCAAATACAGGGGGAGAGGTACCCTAGCAATCAGCCC. As protein: CASSQIQGERYPSNQP. The full-length CDR3 reads as CASSQIQGERYPSNQPQHF.

About this clone: Read coverage stops 3 residues before the CDR3 terminus; the germline J gene supplies the remainder. The chain has TRBV7-2 and TRBJ2-5; D is unclear. The germline V and J ends were trimmed by 0 bases and 2 bases, with 4 bases remaining between them. This CDR3 comprises 13 residues. Germline V gene data show CDR1 as SGHTA and CDR2 as FQGNSA. The CDR3 is CASSLASQETQYF. CDR3 DNA (partial): TGTGCCAGCAGCTTAGCTTCTCAAGAGACC.

This clone was counted ten times or more. The read falls 3 residues short of the CDR3 end, and the missing part is taken from the germline J gene. The chain uses TRBV18 and TRBJ2-5; D is unresolved. Germline V gene data show CDR1 as KGHSH and CDR2 as LQKENI. Deletions cut 3 bases from V and 4 bases from J, with 3 bases between. The CDR3 totals 11 residues. The CDR3 bases that were read are TGTGCCAGCTCACCCAGAGAGACC. It is translated as CASSPRET. The full CDR3 protein reads CASSPRETQYF.